This TCR beta chain was retrieved from a study of PD-L1 blockade in urothelial cancer. Study details: Analysis of the blood was performed 3 weeks (second dose) and 6 weeks after treatment start. Findings and caveats of the study: Durable-benefit patients showed greater tumor-associated blood clone expansion at 3 weeks.

The templates were synthetic TCR analogs, and they were spiked into each PCR. Sequencing was performed with immunoSEQ multiplex PCR; in TCRdb, only in-frame clones are kept and a portion is missing. The sample has some 50,000 clones, over 75% seen once. Time point indicated: peripheral blood 6 weeks after treatment start. A note on this clone: Its matching antigen is unknown.

Germline V gene lookup returns CDR1 KGHSH and CDR2 LQKENI. The CDR3 spans 16 residues. V was clipped by 2 bases and J by 0 bases; unmatched bases: 4. The source material was PBMCs, sampled around atezolizumab (anti-PD-L1) treatment. The sequence came from a man aged 50 to 59 with urothelial cancer. The rearrangement joins TRBV18 to TRBJ2-1, with TRBD2 matching over 7 bases. DNA for the CDR3: TGTGCCAGCTCACCATCCGGCGGGAGCTCCTACAATGAGCAGTTCTTC. It codes for CASSPSGGSSYNEQFF.